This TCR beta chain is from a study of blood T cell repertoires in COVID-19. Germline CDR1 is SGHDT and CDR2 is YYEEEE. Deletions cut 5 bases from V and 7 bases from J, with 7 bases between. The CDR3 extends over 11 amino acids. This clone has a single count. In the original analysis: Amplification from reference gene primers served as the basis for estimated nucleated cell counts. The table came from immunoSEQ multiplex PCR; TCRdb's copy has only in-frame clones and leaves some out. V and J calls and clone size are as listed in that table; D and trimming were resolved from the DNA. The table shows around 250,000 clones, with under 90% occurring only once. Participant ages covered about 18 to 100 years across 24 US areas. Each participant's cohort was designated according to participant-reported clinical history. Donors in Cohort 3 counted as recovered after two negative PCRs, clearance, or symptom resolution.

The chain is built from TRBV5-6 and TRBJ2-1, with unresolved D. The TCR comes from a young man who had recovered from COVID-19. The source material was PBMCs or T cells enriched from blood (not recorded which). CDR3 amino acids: CASRERNEQFF. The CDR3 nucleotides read TGTGCCAGCAGAGAGAGGAATGAGCAGTTCTTC.